The entry that follows covers one T cell receptor beta chain sequence. The antigen it binds to is not known. Base qualities are missing; no much larger clone stands one base away. The immunoSEQ Assay, a bias-controlled multiplex PCR, was used to amplify TCRbeta CDR3 regions from genomic DNA. The authors' pipeline ran thus. Nucleated cell counts per sample were estimated from amplification of reference gene primers within the assay. To quantify the absolute abundance of each unique TCRbeta CDR3 rearrangement, sequence reads were collapsed and filtered. For each sample, productive Simpson clonality was calculated as the square root of Simpson's diversity index over productive rearrangements. TCRdb holds this immuneACCESS table with in-frame rearrangements only. Some clones are missing; in checked studies, unresolved V genes explain under half, and the rest has no known cause. The V and J calls and clone size come from that table; D and trimming were worked out from the DNA. The sample table contains about 200,000 clones; only one count was recorded for about nine tenths of them. The ten largest clones add up to over 4.5% of the sample.

CDR3 length: 14 amino acids, cysteine to phenylalanine. The CDR3 DNA has 42 bases and is translated from base 1. Cut back by 5 bases and 1 base, the V and J ends lie 11 bases apart. From a lookup of the germline V gene, CDR1 and CDR2 are SGHRS and YFSETQ. The data were obtained in a study of blood T cell repertoires in COVID-19 (dated by TCRdb to the early 2020s). Regarding the research as a whole: The collaborator samples originated in the United States, Italy and Spain and spanned the acute and convalescent phases of COVID-19. Nearly every sample came with metadata listing a de-identified subject ID, COVID-19 status, age in years and sex. The dataset comprised deeply sampled blood TCRbeta repertoires from subjects exposed to, actively infected with, or recovered from COVID-19. Samples were obtained from the ongoing ImmuneRACE study (first 160 participants) and from over 1,000 subjects provided by 6 global collaborators. The prospective study material was composed of cDNA or gDNA derived from T cells, B-cell-depleted T cells, or PBMCs. The repertoires were released in a freely available public database meant as a resource for research on the immune response to SARS-CoV-2. Where available, HLA class I and class II types were obtained from metadata supplied by the sample provider rather than from assay-based typing. Overall study outcomes, separate from this receptor: How much clinical and demographic metadata was included differed by source and by participant, and the metadata was provided uncurated.

Whole blood was collected in K2EDTA tubes by collaborating institutions according to the institutions' own protocols. For TCRbeta analysis, collaborator samples were shipped as frozen whole blood, as isolated PBMCs, or as DNA extracted from either sample type. The sequence was collected from an elderly man with acute or convalescent COVID-19. The material sequenced was peripheral blood. The receptor chain draws on TRBV5-1 and TRBJ2-3; the D gene cannot be named for sure. The DNA sequence is as follows: TGCGCCAGCAGGTCTTTACAAGGCACAGATACGCAGTATTTT. Its coded protein is CASRSLQGTDTQYF.